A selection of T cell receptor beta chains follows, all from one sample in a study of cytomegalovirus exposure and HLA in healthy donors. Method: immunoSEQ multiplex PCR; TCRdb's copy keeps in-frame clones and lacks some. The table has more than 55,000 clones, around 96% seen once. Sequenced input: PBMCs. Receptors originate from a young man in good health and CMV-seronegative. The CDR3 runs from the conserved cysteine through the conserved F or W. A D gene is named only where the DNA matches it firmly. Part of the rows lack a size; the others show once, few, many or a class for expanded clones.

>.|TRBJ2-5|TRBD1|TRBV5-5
CASSLGQGEETQYF
TGTGCCAGCAGCTTGGGACAGGGGGAGGAGACCCAGTACTTC
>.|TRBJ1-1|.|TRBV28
CATIGAKGDTEAFF
TGTGCCACCATCGGGGCTAAGGGGGACACTGAAGCTTTCTTT
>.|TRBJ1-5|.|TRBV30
CAWSSGISSNQPQHF
TGTGCCTGGAGTAGCGGAATCTCTAGCAATCAGCCCCAGCATTTT
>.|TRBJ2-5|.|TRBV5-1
CASGWTEQETQYF
TGCGCCAGCGGATGGACAGAGCAAGAGACCCAGTACTTC
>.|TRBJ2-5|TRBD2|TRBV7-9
CASSLNLAGEETQYF
TGTGCCAGCAGCTTAAATCTAGCGGGTGAAGAGACCCAGTACTTC
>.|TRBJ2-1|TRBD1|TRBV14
CASSLKITGGVNEQFF
TGTGCCAGCAGCCTCAAAATTACAGGGGGCGTCAATGAGCAGTTCTTC
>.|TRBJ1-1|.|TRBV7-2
CASSSDRMNTEAFF
TGTGCCAGCAGCTCGGACAGAATGAACACTGAAGCTTTCTTT
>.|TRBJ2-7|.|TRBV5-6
CASSLVSGNEQYF
TGTGCCAGCAGCTTGGTCTCAGGGAACGAGCAGTACTTC
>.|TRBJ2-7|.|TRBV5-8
CASSFGGLSYEQYF
TGTGCCAGCAGCTTTGGCGGATTGTCCTACGAGCAGTACTTC
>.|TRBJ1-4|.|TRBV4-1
CASSTGNQGSGEKLFF
TGCGCCAGCAGCACAGGGAATCAGGGAAGTGGTGAAAAACTGTTTTTT
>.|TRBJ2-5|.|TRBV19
CASSIQGGETQYF
TGTGCCAGTAGTATACAGGGAGGAGAGACCCAGTACTTC
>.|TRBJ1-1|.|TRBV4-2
CASSQGGGLTEAFF
TGTGCCAGCAGCCAAGGAGGTGGCCTGACTGAAGCTTTCTTT
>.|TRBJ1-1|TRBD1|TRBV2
CASRDRAGTEAFF
TGTGCCAGCAGGGACAGGGCGGGCACTGAAGCTTTCTTT
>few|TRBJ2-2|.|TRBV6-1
CASKQGETGELFF
TGTGCCAGCAAGCAGGGTGAGACCGGGGAGCTGTTTTTT
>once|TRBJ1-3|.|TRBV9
CASSVGGLASGNTIYF
TGTGCCAGCAGCGTAGGAGGGTTGGCCTCTGGAAACACCATATATTTT
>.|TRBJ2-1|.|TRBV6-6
CASSPNFQGQFF
TGTGCCAGCAGCCCGAACTTCCAGGGGCAGTTCTTC
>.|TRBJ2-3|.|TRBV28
CASRGSTQYF
TGTGCCAGCAGGGGGAGTACGCAGTATTTT
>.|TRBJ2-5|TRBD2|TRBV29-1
CSAPGLAGVETQYF
TGCAGCGCTCCGGGACTAGCGGGGGTAGAGACCCAGTACTTC
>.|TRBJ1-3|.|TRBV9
CASSVRSAAGNTIYF
TGTGCCAGCAGCGTCCGGTCCGCCGCTGGAAACACCATATATTTT
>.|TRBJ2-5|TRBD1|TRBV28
CASSDREGKETQYF
TGTGCCAGCAGTGACAGGGAAGGGAAAGAGACCCAGTACTTC
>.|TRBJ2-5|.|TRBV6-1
CASRNRVTIETQYF
TGTGCCAGCAGGAACAGGGTCACCATAGAGACCCAGTACTTC
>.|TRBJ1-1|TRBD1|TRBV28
CASSLPRQGGTEAFF
TGTGCCAGCAGTTTACCCCGACAGGGAGGCACTGAAGCTTTCTTT